This TCR beta chain derives from a study of blood T cell repertoires in COVID-19. At the level of the study: Sites in the United States, Italy and Spain provided acute and convalescent COVID-19 samples.

CDR1 LNHDA and CDR2 SQIVND come from the germline V gene (reference sequence). The CDR3 length is 14 residues. V was cut by 5 bases and J by 9 bases, with 17 bases left in between. Sequencing was performed with immunoSEQ multiplex PCR; in TCRdb, only in-frame clones are kept and a portion is missing. Of under 200,000 clones listed, around 84% are singletons. The rearrangement links TRBV19 to TRBJ2-1; possibly TRBD1 for D (7 bases). Sequences were obtained from peripheral blood. This TCR was sampled from a woman in her forties or fifties with COVID-19, enrolled during active disease. For the CDR3, the DNA is TGTGCCAGTAGTTCCGGATCAGGGGGAGGTGAGCAGTTCTTC. Encoded protein: CASSSGSGGGEQFF.